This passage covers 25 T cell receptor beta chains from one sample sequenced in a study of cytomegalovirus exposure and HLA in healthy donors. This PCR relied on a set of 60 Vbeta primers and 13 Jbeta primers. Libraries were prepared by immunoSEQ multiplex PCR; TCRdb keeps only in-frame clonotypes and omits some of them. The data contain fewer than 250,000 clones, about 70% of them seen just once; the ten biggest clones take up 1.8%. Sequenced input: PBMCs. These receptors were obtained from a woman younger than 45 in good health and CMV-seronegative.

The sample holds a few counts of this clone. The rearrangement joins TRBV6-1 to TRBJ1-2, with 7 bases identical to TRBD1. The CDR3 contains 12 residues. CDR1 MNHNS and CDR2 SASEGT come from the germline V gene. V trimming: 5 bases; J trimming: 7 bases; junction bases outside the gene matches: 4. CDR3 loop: CASSSGTAGYTF. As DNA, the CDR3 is TGTGCCAGCAGTTCCGGGACAGCTGGCTACACCTTC.

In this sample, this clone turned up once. The CDR3 region is CASHSTASYEQYF. The CDR3 region has the DNA TGTGCCAGCCACTCGACAGCCAGCTACGAGCAGTACTTC. The chain joins TRBV7-9 to TRBJ2-7; TRBD1 is a possible D gene (5 bases). The germline V gene has CDR1 SEHNR and CDR2 FQNEAQ (reference sequence). Trimming removed 8 bases at V and 3 bases at J, with 14 bases between. The CDR3 covers 13 residues.

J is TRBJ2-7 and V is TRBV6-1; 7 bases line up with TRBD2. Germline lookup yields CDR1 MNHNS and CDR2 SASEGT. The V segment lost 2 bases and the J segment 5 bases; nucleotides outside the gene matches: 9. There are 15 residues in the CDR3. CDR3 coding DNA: TGTGCCAGCAGTGAACTCGCCGGGACTACCGACGAGCAGTACTTC. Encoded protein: CASSELAGTTDEQYF.

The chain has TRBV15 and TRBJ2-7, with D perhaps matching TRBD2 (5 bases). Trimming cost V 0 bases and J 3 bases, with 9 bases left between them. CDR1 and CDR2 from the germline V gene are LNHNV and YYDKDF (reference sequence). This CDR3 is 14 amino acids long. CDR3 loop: CATSRDVGSYEQYF. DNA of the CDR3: TGTGCCACCAGCAGAGATGTGGGGAGCTACGAGCAGTACTTC.

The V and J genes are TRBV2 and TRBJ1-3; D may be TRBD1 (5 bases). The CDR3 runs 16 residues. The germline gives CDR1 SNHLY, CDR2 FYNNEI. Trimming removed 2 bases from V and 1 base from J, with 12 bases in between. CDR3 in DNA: TGTGCCAGCAGTGAATGGCAGGGAAGGTCTGGAAACACCATATATTTT. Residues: CASSEWQGRSGNTIYF.

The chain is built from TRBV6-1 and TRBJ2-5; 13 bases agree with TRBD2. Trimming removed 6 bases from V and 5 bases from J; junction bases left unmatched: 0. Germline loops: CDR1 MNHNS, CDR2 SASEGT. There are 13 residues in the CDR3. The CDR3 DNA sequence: TGTGCCAGCAGACTAGCGGGAGGGGAGACCCAGTACTTC. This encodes CASRLAGGETQYF.

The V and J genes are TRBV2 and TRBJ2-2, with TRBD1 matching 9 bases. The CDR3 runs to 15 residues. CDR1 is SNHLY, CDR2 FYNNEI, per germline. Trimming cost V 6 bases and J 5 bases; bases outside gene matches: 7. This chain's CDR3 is CASSETGGATGELFF. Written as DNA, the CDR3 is TGTGCCAGCAGCGAAACAGGGGGCGCGACCGGGGAGCTGTTTTTT.

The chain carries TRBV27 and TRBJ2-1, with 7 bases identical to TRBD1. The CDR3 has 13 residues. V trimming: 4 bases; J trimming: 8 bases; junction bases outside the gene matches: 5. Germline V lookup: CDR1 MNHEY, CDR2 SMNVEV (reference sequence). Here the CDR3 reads CASSYEGADEQFF. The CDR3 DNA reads TGTGCCAGCAGTTATGAGGGGGCAGATGAGCAGTTCTTC.

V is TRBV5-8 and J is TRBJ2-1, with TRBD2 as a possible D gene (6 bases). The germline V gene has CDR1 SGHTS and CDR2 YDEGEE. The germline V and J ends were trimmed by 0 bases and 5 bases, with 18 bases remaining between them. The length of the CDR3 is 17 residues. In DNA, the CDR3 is TGTGCCAGCAGCTTGGAACCGACTAGTCTTTTCGACAATGAGCAGTTCTTC. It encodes CASSLEPTSLFDNEQFF. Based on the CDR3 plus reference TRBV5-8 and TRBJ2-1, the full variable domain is EAGVTQSPTHLIKTRGQQATLRCSPISGHTSVYWYQQALGLGLQFLLWYDEGEERNRGNFPPRFSGRQFPNYSSELNVNALELEDSALYLCASSLEPTSLFDNEQFFGPGTRLTVL.

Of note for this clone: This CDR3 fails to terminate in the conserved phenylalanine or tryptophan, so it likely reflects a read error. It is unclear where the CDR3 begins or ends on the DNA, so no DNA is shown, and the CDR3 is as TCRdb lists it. The chain's CDR3 is CASRIGQAEGGYAL. This chain links TRBV6-1 with TRBJ1-2; the listed D gene, TRBD1, was not tested against the DNA. The germline CDR1 and CDR2 sequences are MNHNS and SASEGT. Counting both end residues, the CDR3 totals 14 amino acids.

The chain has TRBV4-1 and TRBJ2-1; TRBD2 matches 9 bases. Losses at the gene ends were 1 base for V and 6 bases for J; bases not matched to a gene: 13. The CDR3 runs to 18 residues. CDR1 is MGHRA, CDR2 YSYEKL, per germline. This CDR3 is CASSQVPPGGGASNEQFF. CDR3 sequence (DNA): TGCGCCAGCAGCCAAGTCCCCCCGGGCGGGGGGGCCAGCAATGAGCAGTTCTTC.

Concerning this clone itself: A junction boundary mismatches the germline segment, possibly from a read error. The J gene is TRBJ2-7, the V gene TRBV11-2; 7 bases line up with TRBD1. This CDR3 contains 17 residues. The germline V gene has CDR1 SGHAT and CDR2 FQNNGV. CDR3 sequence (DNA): TGTGTCAGCAGCTCCGTTGAGAGGGGGCCTTCTTCCTACGAGCAGTACTTC. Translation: CVSSSVERGPSSYEQYF.

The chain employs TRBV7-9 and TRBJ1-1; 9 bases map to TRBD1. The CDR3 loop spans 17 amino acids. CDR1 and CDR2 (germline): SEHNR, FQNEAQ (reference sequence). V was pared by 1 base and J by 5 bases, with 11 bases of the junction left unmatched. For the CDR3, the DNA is TGTGCCAGCAGCTTAGGCGGTGGTGGTGACAGGGGGACTGAAGCTTTCTTT. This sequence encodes CASSLGGGGDRGTEAFF. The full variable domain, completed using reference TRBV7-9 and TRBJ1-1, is DTGVSQNPRHKITKRGQNVTFRCDPISEHNRLYWYRQTLGQGPEFLTYFQNEAQLEKSRLLSDRFSAERPKGSFSTLEIQRTEQGDSAMYLCASSLGGGGDRGTEAFFGQGTRLTVV.

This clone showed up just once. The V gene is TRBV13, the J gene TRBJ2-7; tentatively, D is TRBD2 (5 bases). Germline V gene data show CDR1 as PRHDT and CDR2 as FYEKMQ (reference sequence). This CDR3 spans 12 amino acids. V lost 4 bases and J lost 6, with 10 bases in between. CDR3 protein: CASSWTAGEQYF. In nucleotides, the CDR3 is TGTGCCAGCAGCTGGACTGCGGGCGAGCAGTACTTC.

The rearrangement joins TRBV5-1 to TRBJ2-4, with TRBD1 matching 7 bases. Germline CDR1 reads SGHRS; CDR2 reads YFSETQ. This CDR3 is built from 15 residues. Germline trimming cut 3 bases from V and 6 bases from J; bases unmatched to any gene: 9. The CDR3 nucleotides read TGCGCCAGCAGCTCGGCGAACAGGGGACCAAACATTCAGTACTTC. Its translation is CASSSANRGPNIQYF.

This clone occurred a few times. The CDR3 protein is CASTPGTHSNTEAFF. The CDR3 DNA reads as TGTGCCAGCACCCCCGGGACACACTCTAACACTGAAGCTTTCTTT. This chain connects TRBV6-6 to TRBJ1-1; the D gene is possibly TRBD1 (6 bases). Trimming removed 7 bases from V and 2 bases from J, with 17 bases in between. Per germline, CDR1 MNHNY and CDR2 SVGAGI (reference sequence). This CDR3 is 15 amino acids long.

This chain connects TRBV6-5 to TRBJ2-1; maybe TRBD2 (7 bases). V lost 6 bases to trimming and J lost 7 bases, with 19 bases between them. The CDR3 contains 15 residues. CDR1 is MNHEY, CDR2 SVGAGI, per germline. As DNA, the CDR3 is TGTGCCAGCAGCACGGGGGGCCGGTGGGAGAATGAGCAGTTCTTC. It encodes CASSTGGRWENEQFF.

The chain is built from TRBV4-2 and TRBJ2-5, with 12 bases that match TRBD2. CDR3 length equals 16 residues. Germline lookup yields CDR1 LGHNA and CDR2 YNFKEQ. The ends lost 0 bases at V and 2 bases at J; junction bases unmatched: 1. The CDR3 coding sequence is TGTGCCAGCAGCCAAGATCTAGCGGGGGGGCAAGAGACCCAGTACTTC. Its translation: CASSQDLAGGQETQYF.

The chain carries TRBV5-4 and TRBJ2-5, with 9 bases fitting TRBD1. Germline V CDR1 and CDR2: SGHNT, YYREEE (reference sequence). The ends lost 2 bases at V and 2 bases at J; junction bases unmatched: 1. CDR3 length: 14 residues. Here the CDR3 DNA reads TGTGCCAGCAGCTTTGACAGGGGGCAAGAGACCCAGTACTTC. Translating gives CASSFDRGQETQYF.

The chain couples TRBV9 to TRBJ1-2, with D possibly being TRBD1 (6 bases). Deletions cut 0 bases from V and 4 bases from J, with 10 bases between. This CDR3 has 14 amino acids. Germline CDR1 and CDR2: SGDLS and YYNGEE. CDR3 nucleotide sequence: TGTGCCAGCAGCGTAGCTACAGGGACCTATGGCTACACCTTC. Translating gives CASSVATGTYGYTF.

CDR3 in DNA: TGTGCCAGCAGCCCGGGACTAGTCACAGATACGCAGTATTTT. It translates to CASSPGLVTDTQYF. The genes are TRBV11-3 and TRBJ2-3; 8 nucleotides match TRBD2. The CDR3 runs to 14 residues. CDR1 and CDR2 (germline): SGHNT, YENEEA. Losses at the gene ends were 5 bases for V and 2 bases for J; bases not matched to a gene: 3.

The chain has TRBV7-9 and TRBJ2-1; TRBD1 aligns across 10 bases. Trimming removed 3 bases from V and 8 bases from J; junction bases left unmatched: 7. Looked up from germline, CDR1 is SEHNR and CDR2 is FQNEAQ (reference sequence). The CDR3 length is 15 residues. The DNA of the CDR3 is TGTGCCAGCAGCTTTCCGGGACAGGGGTTCCATGAGCAGTTCTTC. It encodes CASSFPGQGFHEQFF.

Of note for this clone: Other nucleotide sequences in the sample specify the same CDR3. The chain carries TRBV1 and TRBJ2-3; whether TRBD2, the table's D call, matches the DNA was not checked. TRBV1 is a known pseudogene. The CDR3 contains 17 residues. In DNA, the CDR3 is TGCACCAGTAGCCAAGGGCCGGGGCGCGGGAGGGCAGATACGCAGTATTTT. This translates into CTSSQGPGRGRADTQYF.

CDR3 in DNA: TGTGCCAGCAGCTCCCAAACCCCGAGCTCCTACAATGAGCAGTTCTTC. It encodes CASSSQTPSSYNEQFF. The chain uses TRBV11-3 and TRBJ2-1; no definite D call. This CDR3 contains 16 residues. The germline V gene has CDR1 SGHNT and CDR2 YENEEA. Between the trimmed V and J ends, which lost 4 bases and 0 bases, there was a span of 13 bases.

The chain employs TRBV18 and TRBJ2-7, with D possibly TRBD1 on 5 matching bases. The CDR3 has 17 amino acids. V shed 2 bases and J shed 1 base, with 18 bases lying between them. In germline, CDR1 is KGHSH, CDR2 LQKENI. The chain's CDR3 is CASSPDHDRLNSYEQYF. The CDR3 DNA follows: TGTGCCAGCTCACCAGATCACGACAGACTGAATTCCTACGAGCAGTACTTC.